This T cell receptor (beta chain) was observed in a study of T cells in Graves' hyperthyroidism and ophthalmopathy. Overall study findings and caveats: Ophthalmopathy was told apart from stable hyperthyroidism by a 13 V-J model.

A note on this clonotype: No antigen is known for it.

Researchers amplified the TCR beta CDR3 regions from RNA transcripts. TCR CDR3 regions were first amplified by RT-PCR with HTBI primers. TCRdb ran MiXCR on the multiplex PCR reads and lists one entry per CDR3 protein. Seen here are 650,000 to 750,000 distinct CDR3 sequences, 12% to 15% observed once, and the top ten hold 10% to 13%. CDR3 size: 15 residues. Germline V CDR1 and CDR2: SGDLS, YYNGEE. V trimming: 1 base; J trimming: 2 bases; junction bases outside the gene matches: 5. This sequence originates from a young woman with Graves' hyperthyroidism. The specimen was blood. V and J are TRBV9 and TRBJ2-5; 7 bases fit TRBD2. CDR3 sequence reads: CASSVSGAPQETQYF. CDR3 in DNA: TGTGCCAGCAGCGTAAGCGGGGCCCCTCAAGAGACCCAGTACTTC.